This T cell receptor (beta chain) was identified during a study of shared clonotypes between healthy human individuals. The CDR3 consists of 17 residues. Germline loops: CDR1 SGHTA, CDR2 FQGNSA. V trimming: 0 bases; J trimming: 7 bases; junction bases outside the gene matches: 10. Using immunoSEQ multiplex PCR, the repertoire was profiled, and TCRdb retains in-frame clones only, with some absent. The repertoire holds just over 2,000,000 clones, with roughly 96% as singletons. Specimen: naive CD4+ T cells sorted from blood. Specified subset: CD45RA+ positively selected. This clonotype originated in a man younger than 30 in good health. The chain has TRBV7-2 and TRBJ1-5, with TRBD1 identical over 9 bases. The CDR3, as DNA: TGTGCCAGCAGCTTAGCCTCTTGGGGACAGGGATACCAGCCCCAGCATTTT. Its translation is CASSLASWGQGYQPQHF.